The sequence of this T cell receptor beta chain was determined in a study of T cells in Graves' hyperthyroidism and ophthalmopathy. This clonotype was seen more than once but under ten times. Fresh peripheral blood, 7.5 to 10 ml of it, supplied the PBMCs. Amplification of TCR beta CDR3 regions used RNA as the template. The HTBI set primed first-round TCR CDR3 RT-PCR. TCRdb passed the multiplex PCR reads through MiXCR, listing each CDR3 protein once. Of under 550,000 distinct CDR3 sequences in the sample, 15% to 20% were seen once. V lost 4 bases and J lost 1, with 18 bases in between. Germline assignment: CDR1 MNHEY and CDR2 SVGAGI. The CDR3 covers 17 residues.

Sequencing was done on a sample of blood. The TCR comes from a man in his forties or fifties with Graves' ophthalmopathy. V usage is TRBV6-5 and J usage is TRBJ2-3, with D tentatively TRBD2 (5 bases). The CDR3 loop is CASSLAPSGVGTDTQYF. The CDR3, as DNA: TGTGCCAGCAGTTTGGCCCCAAGCGGAGTGGGCACAGATACGCAGTATTTT.